These 31 T cell receptor beta chains were sequenced from one sample in a study of identical twins. TCRdb processed the 5' RACE reads anew with MiXCR; each CDR3 protein has one entry. The sample shows hundreds of thousands of distinct CDR3 sequences, roughly an eighth of them seen only once. The sample was also linked to a second study, of yellow fever vaccine responses in identical twins.

Sequencing used PBMCs. These receptors originate from a woman between 18 and 29 years old in good health.

The chain carries TRBV12-3 or TRBV12-4 and TRBJ2-2; maybe TRBD1 (6 bases). The CDR3 loop spans 14 amino acids. The V end lost 7 bases, the J end lost 4 bases, and 13 bases lay between the germline ends. The CDR3 nucleotides read TGTGCCAGCACCCAGGGGTTTACCACCGGGGAGCTGTTTTTT. This gives the protein CASTQGFTTGELFF.

In this sample, this clonotype turned up many times. In DNA form, the CDR3 reads TGTGCCAGCAGCCCAAGACAGGGGAGCACTGAAGCTTTCTTT. This codes for CASSPRQGSTEAFF. The J gene is TRBJ1-1, the V gene TRBV7-8; 8 nucleotides agree with TRBD1. The V gene's germline CDR1 is SGHVS and CDR2 FQNEAQ. The ends lost 5 bases at V and 4 bases at J; junction bases unmatched: 6. This CDR3 region has 14 residues.

This clonotype has just a few counts. The genes are TRBV5-5 and TRBJ2-3, with 9 bases lining up with TRBD2. CDR1 and CDR2 (germline): SGHKS, YYEKEE (reference sequence). This CDR3 has 16 residues. V shed 6 bases, J shed 4 bases, and the junction held 12 bases outside the gene matches. CDR3 loop: CASMRSPSGKADTQYF. The CDR3 DNA reads as TGTGCCAGCATGCGATCGCCTAGCGGGAAGGCAGATACGCAGTATTTT.

There are a few counts of this clonotype. V usage is TRBV29-1 and J usage is TRBJ2-7; TRBD1 aligns across 7 bases. The CDR3 length is 12 residues. The V gene end was trimmed by 4 bases and the J gene end by 4 bases; junction bases not matched to a gene: 4. The germline V gene encodes CDR1 SQVTM and CDR2 ANQGSEA. CDR3 nucleotides: TGCAGCGTTGGGGACAGATCTTACGAGCAGTACTTC. Its protein product is CSVGDRSYEQYF.

The rearrangement uses TRBV5-4 and TRBJ1-6; 9 bases are a match to TRBD1. The junction had 6 bases not matched to a gene; V was cut back by 4 bases and J by 10 bases. Per the germline V gene, CDR1 is SGHNT and CDR2 is YYREEE (reference sequence). The CDR3 sequence is 14 residues long. The CDR3 is CASSRPGQGSPLHF. DNA for the CDR3: TGTGCCAGCAGCCGACCGGGACAGGGATCACCCCTCCACTTT.

This clonotype turned up a few times. This rearrangement joins TRBV12-3 or TRBV12-4 to TRBJ2-2; no clear D. Trimming removed 1 base from V and 4 bases from J, with 16 bases in between. The CDR3 runs 17 residues. In nucleotides, the CDR3 is TGTGCCAGCAGTTTAGTAGGCCTTCCCACGCCCACCGGGGAGCTGTTTTTT. Its translation is CASSLVGLPTPTGELFF.

The chain joins TRBV4-1 to TRBJ2-5; the D gene is possibly TRBD1 (6 bases). CDR3 length equals 14 residues. Trimming pared 3 bases from V and 4 bases from J, leaving 12 bases between. From germline, CDR1 is MGHRA and CDR2 YSYEKL. The DNA for the CDR3 is TGCGCCAGCAGCCATAGAGGGGGTGGAGAGACCCAGTACTTC. Translation: CASSHRGGGETQYF.

This chain joins TRBV6-5 and TRBJ2-3; D unclear. This CDR3 region has 13 residues. Per the germline V gene, CDR1 is MNHEY and CDR2 is SVGAGI. V lost 1 base and J 5 bases, leaving 7 bases between the germline ends. As DNA, the CDR3 is TGTGCCAGCAGTTACTGGTCGGGAGATACGCAGTATTTT. Residues: CASSYWSGDTQYF.

V usage is TRBV11-2 and J usage is TRBJ1-4; unclear D gene. CDR1 and CDR2 (germline): SGHAT, FQNNGV. V was trimmed by 4 bases and J by 3 bases, leaving 15 bases between them. This CDR3 contains 16 residues. CDR3 sequence reads: CASSSNSAISNEKLFF. The DNA for the CDR3 is TGTGCCAGCAGCTCCAACAGCGCTATATCTAATGAAAAACTGTTTTTT.

This clonotype was recorded many times. As DNA, the CDR3 is TGCAGTGCTAGAGATCAGGGGGAGGAGCAGTTCTTC. The encoded protein is CSARDQGEEQFF. The rearrangement uses TRBV20-1 and TRBJ2-1, with TRBD1 identical over 7 bases. This CDR3 has 12 residues. The germline CDR1 and CDR2 sequences are DFQATT and SNEGSKA (reference sequence). The trim removed 0 bases at V and 10 bases at J, leaving 3 bases unmatched.

The chain uses TRBV19 and TRBJ2-1; possibly TRBD2 for D (6 bases). Germline V gives CDR1 LNHDA, CDR2 SQIVND (reference sequence). V lost 8 bases and J 1 base, leaving 15 bases between the germline ends. The CDR3 covers 15 residues. The CDR3 sequence: CASAWGVLSYNEQFF. The DNA of the CDR3 is TGTGCCAGTGCCTGGGGGGTCTTATCCTACAATGAGCAGTTCTTC.

V gene TRBV29-1 combines with J gene TRBJ1-5; a weak D match, TRBD1 (6 bases). Germline assignment: CDR1 SQVTM and CDR2 ANQGSEA. The CDR3 covers 13 residues. The V end lost 2 bases, the J end lost 6 bases, and 11 bases lay between the germline ends. The CDR3 sequence is CSVEWGAGQPQHF. DNA of the CDR3: TGCAGCGTTGAATGGGGGGCGGGTCAGCCCCAGCATTTT.

This clonotype came up once. The chain combines TRBV25-1 with TRBJ2-5, with 10 bases lining up with TRBD1. V dropped 3 bases and J dropped 4; count of bases not matched to a gene: 5. The germline V gene has CDR1 MGHDK and CDR2 SYGVNS. The CDR3 has 15 amino acids. DNA of the CDR3: TGTGCCAGCAGTGATGGACAGGGGGTTTCAGAGACCCAGTACTTC. The encoded protein is CASSDGQGVSETQYF.

This clonotype appeared a few times. The chain links TRBV12-3 or TRBV12-4 to TRBJ1-2, with TRBD1 matching 7 bases. V was clipped by 10 bases and J by 8 bases; unmatched bases: 10. There are 12 residues in the CDR3. The CDR3 sequence: CATRTGLMGYTF. CDR3 DNA: TGTGCCACGCGGACAGGTCTTATGGGCTACACCTTC.

In this sample, this clonotype turned up many times. The chain links TRBV5-1 to TRBJ2-1, with no clear D. V gave up 1 base and J gave up 4 bases, with 9 bases separating them. The length of the CDR3 is 14 residues. Per germline, CDR1 SGHRS and CDR2 YFSETQ. The CDR3 bases are TGCGCCAGCAGCTTGAATCCAGGATACAATGAGCAGTTCTTC. Translated, it gives CASSLNPGYNEQFF.

In this sample, this clonotype turned up many times. The chain links TRBV12-3 or TRBV12-4 to TRBJ2-3, with a weak D call TRBD2 (6 bases). V was trimmed by 6 bases and J by 2 bases, leaving 15 bases between them. There are 15 residues in the CDR3. The CDR3 sequence: CASSMGGSNTDTQYF. The CDR3 DNA is TGTGCCAGCAGCATGGGAGGCTCGAACACAGATACGCAGTATTTT.

This clonotype turned up a few times. The chain recombines TRBV3-1 with TRBJ2-4; 8 bases line up with TRBD2. The CDR3 has 15 residues. Germline CDR1 reads LGHDT; CDR2 reads YNNKEL (reference sequence). After removal of 3 bases from V and 8 bases from J, the junction contained 9 bases not matched to a gene. CDR3 sequence reads: CASSQVSGSSDIQYF. The CDR3 DNA reads as TGTGCCAGCAGCCAGGTGAGCGGGAGCTCGGACATTCAGTACTTC.

This clonotype has a handful of counts. This CDR3 reads CASSDWGLGADTQYF. The CDR3 nucleotides are TGTGCCAGCAGTGACTGGGGTCTGGGCGCAGATACGCAGTATTTT. The chain combines TRBV6-1 with TRBJ2-3; D is unresolved. With 3 bases removed from V and 4 bases from J, the gap between germline ends came to 14 bases. Per the germline V gene, CDR1 is MNHNS and CDR2 is SASEGT. CDR3 length: 15 residues.

V and J are TRBV12-3 or TRBV12-4 and TRBJ2-4; D is ambiguous. This CDR3 is 12 amino acids long. The V gene lost 3 bases and the J gene lost 2 bases, with 2 bases spanning the gap. The CDR3 loop reads CASSFTKNIQYF. The CDR3 nucleotides read TGTGCCAGCAGTTTCACCAAAAACATTCAGTACTTC.

The chain couples TRBV6-1 to TRBJ1-1, with 11 bases lining up with TRBD1. J lost 1 base, V lost 7 bases, and 5 bases had no gene match. Germline loops: CDR1 MNHNS, CDR2 SASEGT. This CDR3 has 15 residues. Here the CDR3 reads CASNRGTGGNTEAFF. The CDR3 DNA reads as TGTGCCAGCAACCGCGGGACAGGGGGGAACACTGAAGCTTTCTTT.

This clonotype occurred a few times. The chain carries TRBV27 and TRBJ2-5; D may be TRBD1 (6 bases). V was clipped by 4 bases and J by 1 base, with 10 bases between them. CDR1 and CDR2 from the germline V gene are MNHEY and SMNVEV (reference sequence). This CDR3 has 14 amino acids. The CDR3 bases are TGTGCCAGCAGTTCCCGGACAGCCCAAGAGACCCAGTACTTC. Amino acid sequence: CASSSRTAQETQYF.

The chain links TRBV7-9 to TRBJ2-1; 11 bases match TRBD2. CDR3 length: 15 residues. Germline trimming cut 5 bases from V and 5 bases from J; bases unmatched to any gene: 5. CDR1 is SEHNR, CDR2 FQNEAQ, per germline (reference sequence). The CDR3 region has the DNA TGTGCCAGCAGCCGGCCGGGACTAGCGGACAATGAGCAGTTCTTC. It is translated as CASSRPGLADNEQFF. The variable domain in full, completed from reference TRBV7-9 and TRBJ2-1, reads DTGVSQNPRHKITKRGQNVTFRCDPISEHNRLYWYRQTLGQGPEFLTYFQNEAQLEKSRLLSDRFSAERPKGSFSTLEIQRTEQGDSAMYLCASSRPGLADNEQFFGPGTRLTVL.

This clonotype has just a few counts. J is TRBJ2-5 and V is TRBV27, with a weak D call TRBD1 (6 bases). This CDR3 spans 17 amino acids. The V end lost 1 base, the J end lost 4 bases, and 19 bases lay between the germline ends. The V gene's germline CDR1 is MNHEY and CDR2 SMNVEV (reference sequence). The CDR3 region has the DNA TGTGCCAGCAGTTTATTGGGGGCGAGCAGGCCAGGAGAGACCCAGTACTTC. Amino acid sequence: CASSLLGASRPGETQYF.

This chain links TRBV20-1 with TRBJ1-3; possibly TRBD1 for D (5 bases). Trimming pared 0 bases from V and 1 base from J, leaving 7 bases between. The germline gives CDR1 DFQATT, CDR2 SNEGSKA (reference sequence). CDR3 length: 14 amino acids. CDR3 DNA sequence: TGCAGTGCTAGAGATCAGGGTTCTGGAAACACCATATATTTT. Protein: CSARDQGSGNTIYF.

This chain links TRBV12-3 or TRBV12-4 with TRBJ1-1; possibly TRBD1 for D (5 bases). V was cut by 5 bases and J by 7 bases, with 11 bases left in between. The CDR3 loop spans 12 amino acids. This chain's CDR3 is CASSEWGFEAFF. CDR3 in DNA: TGTGCCAGCAGTGAATGGGGGTTTGAAGCTTTCTTT.

This clonotype was observed at least ten times. The gene calls are TRBV3-1 and TRBJ2-7; D is unclear. V was cut by 1 base and J by 7 bases, with 5 bases left in between. In germline, CDR1 is LGHDT, CDR2 YNNKEL (reference sequence). The CDR3 loop spans 11 amino acids. The CDR3 loop is CASSQGVEQYV. The CDR3 DNA sequence: TGTGCCAGCAGCCAAGGAGTTGAGCAGTACGTC.

This clonotype has at least ten counts. The chain uses TRBV12-3 or TRBV12-4 and TRBJ2-5; tentatively, D is TRBD1 (7 bases). V was pared by 5 bases and J by 5 bases, with 18 bases between. This CDR3 has 15 amino acids. CDR3 sequence (DNA): TGTGCCAGCAGTCCAAGTCAGGGGGGAGCTGAGACCCAGTACTTC. Translated, it gives CASSPSQGGAETQYF.

The V gene is TRBV5-1, the J gene TRBJ2-7; 16 bases agree with TRBD2. The germline V gene encodes CDR1 SGHRS and CDR2 YFSETQ. With 9 bases clipped from V and 3 bases from J, the junction kept 6 bases outside the gene matches. The CDR3 totals 15 residues. DNA of the CDR3: TGCGCCACCCAGGGGACTAGCGGGGGGGACTACGAGCAGTACGTC. Encoded protein: CATQGTSGGDYEQYV.

Only a few counts were recorded for this clonotype. V gene TRBV2 combines with J gene TRBJ2-1; perhaps TRBD2 as D (5 bases). V lost 8 bases and J lost 4, with 9 bases in between. In germline, CDR1 is SNHLY, CDR2 FYNNEI. CDR3 length equals 12 residues. The CDR3 reads CASGGRYNEQFF. CDR3 nucleotide sequence: TGTGCCAGCGGAGGACGGTACAATGAGCAGTTCTTC.

V gene TRBV13 combines with J gene TRBJ1-1, with unresolved D. The CDR3 is 17 residues long. Trimming cost V 5 bases and J 0 bases, with 19 bases left between them. Germline lookup yields CDR1 PRHDT and CDR2 FYEKMQ (reference sequence). In DNA, the CDR3 is TGTGCCAGCAGCCACCTGAGTCAGAGAATAATGAACACTGAAGCTTTCTTT. It codes for CASSHLSQRIMNTEAFF. Filled out from reference TRBV13 and TRBJ1-1, the complete variable domain reads AAGVIQSPRHLIKEKRETATLKCYPIPRHDTVYWYQQGPGQDPQFLISFYEKMQSDKGSIPDRFSAQQFSDYHSELNMSSLELGDSALYFCASSHLSQRIMNTEAFFGQGTRLTVV.

This clonotype turned up a few times. The chain couples TRBV4-1 to TRBJ1-6; no clear D. CDR1 MGHRA and CDR2 YSYEKL come from the germline V gene. V lost 0 bases and J 13 bases, leaving 13 bases between the germline ends. This CDR3 is 14 amino acids long. DNA for the CDR3: TGCGCCAGCAGCCAAGATTTGGCCGTTTTGCCCCTCCACTTT. Translation gives CASSQDLAVLPLHF.